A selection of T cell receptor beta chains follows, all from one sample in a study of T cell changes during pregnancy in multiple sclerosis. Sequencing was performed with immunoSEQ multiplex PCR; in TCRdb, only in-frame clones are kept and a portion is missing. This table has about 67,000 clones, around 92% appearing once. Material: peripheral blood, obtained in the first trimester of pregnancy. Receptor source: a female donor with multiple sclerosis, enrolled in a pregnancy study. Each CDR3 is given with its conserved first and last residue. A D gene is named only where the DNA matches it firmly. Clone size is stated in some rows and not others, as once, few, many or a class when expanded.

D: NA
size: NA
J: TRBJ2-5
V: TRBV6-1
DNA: TGTGCCAGCAGTGAGTCAGGGGCGAAAGAAGCGACCCAGTACTTC
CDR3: CASSESGAKEATQYF

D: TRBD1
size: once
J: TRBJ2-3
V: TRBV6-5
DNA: TGTGCCAGCAGTGTGGGACAGGGGATTTTAGATACGCAGTATTTT
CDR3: CASSVGQGILDTQYF

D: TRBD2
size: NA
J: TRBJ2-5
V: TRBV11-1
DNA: TGTGCCAGCAGCCCGTGGACTAGCGGCAAGGAGACCCAGTACTTC
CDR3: CASSPWTSGKETQYF

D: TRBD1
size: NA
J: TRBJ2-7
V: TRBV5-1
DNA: TGCGCCAGCAGCTCGGGACAGGGATTGGAGCAGTACTTC
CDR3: CASSSGQGLEQYF

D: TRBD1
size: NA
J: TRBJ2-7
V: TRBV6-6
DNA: TGTGCCAGCAGTTTCGGGACAGGGGGTTACGAGCAGTACTTC
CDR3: CASSFGTGGYEQYF

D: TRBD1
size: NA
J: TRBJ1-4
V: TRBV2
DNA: TGTGCCAGCAGACTCAATCCCGGGACAGGGTTAAAGGAACTGTTTTTT
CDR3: CASRLNPGTGLKELFF

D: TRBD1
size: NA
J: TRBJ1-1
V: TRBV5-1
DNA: TGCGCCAGCAGCGCGGCTGTAGGACAGGGTGTAGGCCGGGGCACTGAAGCTTTCTTT
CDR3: CASSAAVGQGVGRGTEAFF

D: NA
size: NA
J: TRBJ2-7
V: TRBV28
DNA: TGTGCCAGCAGTACCCCCGAGGAGGGGCCATTCTACGAGCAGTACTTC
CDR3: CASSTPEEGPFYEQYF

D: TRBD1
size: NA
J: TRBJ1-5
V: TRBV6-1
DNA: TGTGCCAGCATCCCGGGACAGGGGGCGCGACAGCCCCAGCATTTT
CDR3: CASIPGQGARQPQHF

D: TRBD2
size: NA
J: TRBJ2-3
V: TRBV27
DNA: TGTGCCAGCAGTCTTGGACTAGCGGGAGCGCAAGATACGCAGTATTTT
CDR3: CASSLGLAGAQDTQYF

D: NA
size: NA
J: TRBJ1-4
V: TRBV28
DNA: TGTGCCAGCAGTTCCCCTAGCGATTCAACTAATGAAAAACTGTTTTTT
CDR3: CASSSPSDSTNEKLFF

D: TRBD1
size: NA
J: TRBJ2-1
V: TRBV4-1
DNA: TGCGCCAGCAGCCGGGAACCGGGACAGGAATTCAATGAGCAGTTCTTC
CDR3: CASSREPGQEFNEQFF

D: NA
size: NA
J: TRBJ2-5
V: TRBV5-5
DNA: TGTGCCAGCAGCTTCAGACTGGCCCGAGAGACCCAGTACTTC
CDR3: CASSFRLARETQYF